This T cell receptor beta chain stems from a study of beta chain features in type 1 diabetes. Overall study findings and caveats: When VDJ junctions were examined, type 1 diabetes patients showed fewer insertions and more deletions.

Expressed TCRB transcripts were sequenced after all isolated RNA was converted to cDNA. Generated by immunoSEQ multiplex PCR, the TCRdb table keeps only in-frame clones and is missing some. Of roughly 330,000 clones listed, approximately 10% are singletons. This clone was seen more than once but under ten times. Its antigen is as yet unknown. Germline CDR1 SEHNR, CDR2 FQNEAQ (reference sequence). The length of the CDR3 is 17 residues. Germline trimming cut 2 bases from V and 1 base from J; bases unmatched to any gene: 6. Sequencing was carried out using naive CD4+ T cells from blood. The V gene is TRBV7-9, the J gene TRBJ2-2; 8 bases align to TRBD1. The receptor was derived from a woman aged 25 to 39 in good health. CDR3 in DNA: TGTGCCAGCAGCTTACCACAAGGGACAGGGAACACCGGGGAGCTGTTTTTT. Its protein is CASSLPQGTGNTGELFF.